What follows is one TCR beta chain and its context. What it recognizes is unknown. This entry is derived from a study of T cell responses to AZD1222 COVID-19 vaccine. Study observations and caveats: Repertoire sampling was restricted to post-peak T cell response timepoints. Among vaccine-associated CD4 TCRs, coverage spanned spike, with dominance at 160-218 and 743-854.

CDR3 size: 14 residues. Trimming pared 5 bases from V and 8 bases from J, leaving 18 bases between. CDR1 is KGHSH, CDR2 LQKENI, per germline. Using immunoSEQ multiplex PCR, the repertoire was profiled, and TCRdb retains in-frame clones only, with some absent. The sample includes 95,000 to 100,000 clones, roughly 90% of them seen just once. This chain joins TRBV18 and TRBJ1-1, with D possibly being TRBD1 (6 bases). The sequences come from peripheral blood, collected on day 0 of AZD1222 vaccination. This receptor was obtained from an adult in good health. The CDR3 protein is CASSSTQQGTEAFF. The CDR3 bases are TGTGCCAGCTCATCGACACAACAGGGAACAGAAGCTTTCTTT. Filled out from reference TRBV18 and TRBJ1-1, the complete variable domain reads NAGVMQNPRHLVRRRGQEARLRCSPMKGHSHVYWYRQLPEEGLKFMVYLQKENIIDESGMPKERFSAEFPKEGPSILRIQQVVRGDSAAYFCASSSTQQGTEAFFGQGTRLTVV.